This TCR beta chain is from a study of cytomegalovirus exposure and HLA in healthy donors. Looking at the study overall: Early on, a data release was issued that held approximately 78 million unique TCRs from HLA-typed donors.

Germline V lookup: CDR1 MDHEN, CDR2 SYDVKM. This CDR3 spans 14 amino acids. Trimming cost V 9 bases and J 7 bases; bases outside gene matches: 4. 13 Jbeta primers and 60 Vbeta primers were used for the PCR. Profiled with immunoSEQ multiplex PCR; TCRdb holds only in-frame clones, not every one. The sample shows about 79,000 clones, and roughly 4.8% sits with its ten largest clones. In regard to this clone: The antigen is undetermined.

Whole-study results and caveats: Most CMV-associated TCR beta chains were later found to appear HLA-restricted. A later analysis linked a missense DCLRE1C variant to TCR beta V- and J-gene trimming. According to the study, around 180 TCR beta chains were cytomegalovirus-associated.

Sequencing input: PBMCs. This receptor was taken from a man in his thirties or forties in good health and CMV-seronegative. V and J are TRBV28 and TRBJ2-1, with 15 bases fitting TRBD2. In DNA form, the CDR3 reads TGTGCCAGTGGGACTAGCGGGAGGTGGAATGAGCAGTTCTTC. Its translation is CASGTSGRWNEQFF.